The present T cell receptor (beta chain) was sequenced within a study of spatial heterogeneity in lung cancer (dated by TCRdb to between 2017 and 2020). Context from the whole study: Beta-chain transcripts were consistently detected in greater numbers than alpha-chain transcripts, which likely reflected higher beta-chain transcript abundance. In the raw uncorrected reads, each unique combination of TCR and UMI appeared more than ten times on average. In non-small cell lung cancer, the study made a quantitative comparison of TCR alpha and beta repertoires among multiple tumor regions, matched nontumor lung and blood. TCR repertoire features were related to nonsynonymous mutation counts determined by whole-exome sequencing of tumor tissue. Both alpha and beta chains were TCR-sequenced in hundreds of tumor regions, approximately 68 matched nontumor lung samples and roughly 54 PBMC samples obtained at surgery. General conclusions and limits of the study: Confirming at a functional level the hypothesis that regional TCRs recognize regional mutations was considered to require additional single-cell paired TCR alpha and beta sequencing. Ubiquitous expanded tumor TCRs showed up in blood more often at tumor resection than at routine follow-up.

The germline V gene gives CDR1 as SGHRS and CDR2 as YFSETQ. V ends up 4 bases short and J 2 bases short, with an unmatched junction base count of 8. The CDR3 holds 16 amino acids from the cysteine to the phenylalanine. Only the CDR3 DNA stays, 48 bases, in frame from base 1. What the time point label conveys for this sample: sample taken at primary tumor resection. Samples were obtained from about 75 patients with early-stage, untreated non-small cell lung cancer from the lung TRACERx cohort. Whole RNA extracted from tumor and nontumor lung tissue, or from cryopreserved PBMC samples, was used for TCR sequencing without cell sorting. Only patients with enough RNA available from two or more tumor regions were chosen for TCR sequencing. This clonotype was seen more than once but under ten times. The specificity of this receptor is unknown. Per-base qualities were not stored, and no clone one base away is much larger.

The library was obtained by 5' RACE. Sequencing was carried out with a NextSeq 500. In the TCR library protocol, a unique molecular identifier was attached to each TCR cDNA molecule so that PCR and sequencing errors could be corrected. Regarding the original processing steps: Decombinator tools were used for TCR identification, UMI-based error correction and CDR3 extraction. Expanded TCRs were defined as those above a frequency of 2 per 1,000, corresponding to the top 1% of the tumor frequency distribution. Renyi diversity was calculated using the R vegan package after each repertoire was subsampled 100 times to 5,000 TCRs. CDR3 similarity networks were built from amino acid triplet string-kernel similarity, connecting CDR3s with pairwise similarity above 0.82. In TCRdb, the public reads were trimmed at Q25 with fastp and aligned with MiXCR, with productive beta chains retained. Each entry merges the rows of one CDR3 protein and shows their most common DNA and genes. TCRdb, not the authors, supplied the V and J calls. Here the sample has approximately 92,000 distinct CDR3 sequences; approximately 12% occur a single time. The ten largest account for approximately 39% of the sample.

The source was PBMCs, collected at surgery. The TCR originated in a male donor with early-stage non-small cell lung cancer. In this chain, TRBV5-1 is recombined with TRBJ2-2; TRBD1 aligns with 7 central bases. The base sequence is TGCGCCAGCAGCCCGAGGGGGCGTAGCAACACCGGGGAGCTGTTTTTT. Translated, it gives CASSPRGRSNTGELFF.